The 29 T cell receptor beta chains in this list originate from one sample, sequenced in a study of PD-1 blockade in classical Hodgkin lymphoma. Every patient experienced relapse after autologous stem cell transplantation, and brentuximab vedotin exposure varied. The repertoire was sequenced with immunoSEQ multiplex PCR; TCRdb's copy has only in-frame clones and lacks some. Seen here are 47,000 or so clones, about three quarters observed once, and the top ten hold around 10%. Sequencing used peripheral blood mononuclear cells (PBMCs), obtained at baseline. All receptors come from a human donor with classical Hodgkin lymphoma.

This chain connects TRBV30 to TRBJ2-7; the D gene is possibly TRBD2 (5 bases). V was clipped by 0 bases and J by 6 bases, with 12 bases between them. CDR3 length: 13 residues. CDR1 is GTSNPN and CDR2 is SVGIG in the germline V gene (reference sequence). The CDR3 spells CAWSVRGIGEQYF. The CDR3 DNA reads TGTGCCTGGAGTGTACGAGGGATTGGCGAGCAGTACTTC.

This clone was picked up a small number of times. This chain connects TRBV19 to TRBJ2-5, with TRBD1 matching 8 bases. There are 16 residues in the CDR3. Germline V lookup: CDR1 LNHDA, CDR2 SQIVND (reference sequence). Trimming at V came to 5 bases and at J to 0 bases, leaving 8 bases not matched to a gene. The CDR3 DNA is TGTGCCAGTAGTGCCCGCTGGACAGGGAACCAAGAGACCCAGTACTTC. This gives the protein CASSARWTGNQETQYF.

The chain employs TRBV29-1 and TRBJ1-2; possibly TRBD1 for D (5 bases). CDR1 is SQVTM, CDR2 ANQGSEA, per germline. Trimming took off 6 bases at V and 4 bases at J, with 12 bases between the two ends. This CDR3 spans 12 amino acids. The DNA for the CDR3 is TGCAGCGTAATGACAGCCCTCTATGGCTACACCTTC. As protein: CSVMTALYGYTF.

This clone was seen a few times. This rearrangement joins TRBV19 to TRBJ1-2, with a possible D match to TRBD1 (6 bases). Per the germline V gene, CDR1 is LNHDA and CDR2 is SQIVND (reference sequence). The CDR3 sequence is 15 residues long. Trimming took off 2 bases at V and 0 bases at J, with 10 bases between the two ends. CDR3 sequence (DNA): TGTGCCAGTAGTATATCGGGGGCTACTAACTATGGCTACACCTTC. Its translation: CASSISGATNYGYTF.

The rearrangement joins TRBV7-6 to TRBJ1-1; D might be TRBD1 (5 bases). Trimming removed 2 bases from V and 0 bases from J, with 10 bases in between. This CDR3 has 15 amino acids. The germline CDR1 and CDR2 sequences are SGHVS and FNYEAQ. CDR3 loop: CASSLIDSMNTEAFF. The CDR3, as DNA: TGTGCCAGCAGCTTAATCGACAGCATGAACACTGAAGCTTTCTTT.

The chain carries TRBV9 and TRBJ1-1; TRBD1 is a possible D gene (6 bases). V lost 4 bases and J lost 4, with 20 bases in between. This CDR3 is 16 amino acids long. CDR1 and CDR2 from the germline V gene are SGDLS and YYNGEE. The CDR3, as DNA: TGTGCCAGCAGCCCTGGGGGGCAGGGACTAGCCACTGAAGCTTTCTTT. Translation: CASSPGGQGLATEAFF.

CDR3 DNA: TGTGCCAGCAGTCTCACTAGCCATGAGCAGTTCTTC. The encoded protein is CASSLTSHEQFF. V usage is TRBV28 and J usage is TRBJ2-1; tentatively, D is TRBD2 (6 bases). Trimming removed 5 bases at V and 8 bases at J, with 10 bases between. The CDR3 consists of 12 residues. Germline loops: CDR1 MDHEN, CDR2 SYDVKM.

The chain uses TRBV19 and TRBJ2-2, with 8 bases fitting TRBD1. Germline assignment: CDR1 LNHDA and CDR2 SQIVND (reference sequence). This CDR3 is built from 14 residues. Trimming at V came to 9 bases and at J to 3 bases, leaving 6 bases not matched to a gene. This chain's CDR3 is CASSGGFYTGELFF. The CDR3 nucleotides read TGTGCCAGCTCAGGGGGCTTTTACACCGGGGAGCTGTTTTTT.

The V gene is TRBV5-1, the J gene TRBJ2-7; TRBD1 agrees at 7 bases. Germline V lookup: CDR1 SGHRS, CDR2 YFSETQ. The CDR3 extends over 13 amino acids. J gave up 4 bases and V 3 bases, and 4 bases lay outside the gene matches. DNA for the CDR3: TGCGCCAGCAGCTCGTCACAGGGGTACGAGCAGTACTTC. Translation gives CASSSSQGYEQYF.

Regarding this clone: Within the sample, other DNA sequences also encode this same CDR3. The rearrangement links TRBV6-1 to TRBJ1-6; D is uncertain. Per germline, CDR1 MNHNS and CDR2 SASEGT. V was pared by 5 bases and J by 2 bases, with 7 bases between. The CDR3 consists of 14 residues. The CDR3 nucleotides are TGTGCCAGCAGTTCCGGGCCCTATAATTCACCCCTCCACTTT. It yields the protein CASSSGPYNSPLHF.

Here the CDR3 reads CASSPRKKGRNQPQHF. As DNA, the CDR3 is TGCGCCAGCAGCCCTCGGAAGAAGGGCCGCAATCAGCCCCAGCATTTT. This rearrangement joins TRBV5-1 to TRBJ1-5, with D uncertain. CDR1 and CDR2 from the germline V gene are SGHRS and YFSETQ. V was shortened by 4 bases and J by 2 bases, with 16 bases between the two germline ends. CDR3 length: 16 residues.

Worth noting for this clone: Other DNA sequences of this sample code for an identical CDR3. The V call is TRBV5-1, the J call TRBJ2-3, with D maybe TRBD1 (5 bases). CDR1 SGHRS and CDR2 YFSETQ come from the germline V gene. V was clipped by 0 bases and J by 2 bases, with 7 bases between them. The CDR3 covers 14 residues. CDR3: CASSLGQSTDTQYF. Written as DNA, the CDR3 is TGCGCCAGCAGCTTGGGACAGTCCACAGATACGCAGTATTTT. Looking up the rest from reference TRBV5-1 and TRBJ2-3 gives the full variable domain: KAGVTQTPRYLIKTRGQQVTLSCSPISGHRSVSWYQQTPGQGLQFLFEYFSETQRNKGNFPGRFSGRQFSNSRSEMNVSTLELGDSALYLCASSLGQSTDTQYFGPGTRLTVL.

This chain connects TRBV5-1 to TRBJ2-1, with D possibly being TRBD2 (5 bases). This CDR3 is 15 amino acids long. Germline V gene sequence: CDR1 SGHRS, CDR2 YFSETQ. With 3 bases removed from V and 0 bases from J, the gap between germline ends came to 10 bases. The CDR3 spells CASSSGKSSYNEQFF. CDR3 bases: TGCGCCAGCAGCTCCGGGAAAAGCTCCTACAATGAGCAGTTCTTC.

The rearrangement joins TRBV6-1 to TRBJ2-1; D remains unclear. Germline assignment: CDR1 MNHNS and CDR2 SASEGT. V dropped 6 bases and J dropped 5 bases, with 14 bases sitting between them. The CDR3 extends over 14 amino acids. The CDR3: CASSNVDSNNEQFF. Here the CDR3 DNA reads TGTGCCAGCAGCAACGTAGATTCAAACAATGAGCAGTTCTTC.

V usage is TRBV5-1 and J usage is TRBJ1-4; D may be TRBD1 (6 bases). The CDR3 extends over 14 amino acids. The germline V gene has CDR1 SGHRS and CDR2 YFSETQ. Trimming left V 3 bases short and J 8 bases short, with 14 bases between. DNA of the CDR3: TGCGCCAGCAGCTGGGGGGGCCTTGGGGAAAAACTGTTTTTT. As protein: CASSWGGLGEKLFF.

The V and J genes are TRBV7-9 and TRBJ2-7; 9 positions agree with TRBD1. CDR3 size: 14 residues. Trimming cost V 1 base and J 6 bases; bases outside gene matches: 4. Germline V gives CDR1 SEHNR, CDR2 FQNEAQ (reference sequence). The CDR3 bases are TGTGCCAGCAGCTTAGGACAGGGGGTAGGCGAGCAGTACTTC. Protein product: CASSLGQGVGEQYF. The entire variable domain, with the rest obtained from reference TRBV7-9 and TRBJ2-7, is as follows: DTGVSQNPRHKITKRGQNVTFRCDPISEHNRLYWYRQTLGQGPEFLTYFQNEAQLEKSRLLSDRFSAERPKGSFSTLEIQRTEQGDSAMYLCASSLGQGVGEQYFGPGTRLTVT.

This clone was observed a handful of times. In nucleotides, the CDR3 is TGTGCCAGCAGCCGGACGAACACCGGGGAGCTGTTTTTT. As protein: CASSRTNTGELFF. The genes are TRBV7-9 and TRBJ2-2; unclear D gene. Between the trimmed V and J ends, which lost 5 bases and 0 bases, there was a span of 4 bases. The length of the CDR3 is 13 residues. Germline V CDR1 and CDR2: SEHNR, FQNEAQ (reference sequence).

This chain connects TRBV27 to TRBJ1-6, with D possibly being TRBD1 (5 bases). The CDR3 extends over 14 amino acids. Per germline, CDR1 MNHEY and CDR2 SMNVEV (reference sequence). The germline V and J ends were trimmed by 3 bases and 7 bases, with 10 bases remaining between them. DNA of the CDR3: TGTGCCAGCAGTTTTCAGGGAGGGAATTCACCCCTCCACTTT. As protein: CASSFQGGNSPLHF.

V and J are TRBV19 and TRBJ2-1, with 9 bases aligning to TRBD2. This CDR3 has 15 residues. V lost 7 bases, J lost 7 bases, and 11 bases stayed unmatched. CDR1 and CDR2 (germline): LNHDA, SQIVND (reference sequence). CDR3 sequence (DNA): TGTGCCAGTAATACGGGACTAGCAGTTGGAAATGAGCAGTTCTTC. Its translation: CASNTGLAVGNEQFF.

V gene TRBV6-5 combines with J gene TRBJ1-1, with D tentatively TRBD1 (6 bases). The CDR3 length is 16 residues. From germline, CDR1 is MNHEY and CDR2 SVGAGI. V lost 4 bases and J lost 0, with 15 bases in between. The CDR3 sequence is CASSSRDTTLNTEAFF. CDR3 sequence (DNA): TGTGCCAGCAGTTCCCGGGACACCACTTTGAACACTGAAGCTTTCTTT.

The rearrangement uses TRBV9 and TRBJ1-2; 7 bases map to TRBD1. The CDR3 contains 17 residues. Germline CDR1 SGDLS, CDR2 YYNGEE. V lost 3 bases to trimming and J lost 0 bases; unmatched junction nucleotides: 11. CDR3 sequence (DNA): TGTGCCAGCAGCGATCCGGGACAGCCCACTACTAACTATGGCTACACCTTC. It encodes CASSDPGQPTTNYGYTF.

The CDR3 loop is CASSPLDATNEKLFF. CDR3 DNA: TGTGCCAGTAGTCCTCTAGATGCAACTAATGAAAAACTGTTTTTT. This chain joins TRBV19 and TRBJ1-4, with unresolved D. Trimming pared 5 bases from V and 0 bases from J, leaving 10 bases between. Germline V lookup: CDR1 LNHDA, CDR2 SQIVND (reference sequence). The CDR3 covers 15 residues.

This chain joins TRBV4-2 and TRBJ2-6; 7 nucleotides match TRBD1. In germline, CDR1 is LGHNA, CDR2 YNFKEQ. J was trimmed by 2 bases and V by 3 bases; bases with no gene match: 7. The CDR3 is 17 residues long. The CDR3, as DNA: TGTGCCAGCAGCCATTCGGCGACAGGGCCTGGGGCCAACGTCCTGACTTTC. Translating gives CASSHSATGPGANVLTF.

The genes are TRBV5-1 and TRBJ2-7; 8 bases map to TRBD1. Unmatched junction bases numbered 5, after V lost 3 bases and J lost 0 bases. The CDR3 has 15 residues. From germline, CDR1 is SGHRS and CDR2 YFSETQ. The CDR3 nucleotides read TGCGCCAGCAGCTCCGGGACAGGCACCTCCTACGAGCAGTACTTC. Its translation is CASSSGTGTSYEQYF. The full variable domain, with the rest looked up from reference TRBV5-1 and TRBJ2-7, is KAGVTQTPRYLIKTRGQQVTLSCSPISGHRSVSWYQQTPGQGLQFLFEYFSETQRNKGNFPGRFSGRQFSNSRSEMNVSTLELGDSALYLCASSSGTGTSYEQYFGPGTRLTVT.

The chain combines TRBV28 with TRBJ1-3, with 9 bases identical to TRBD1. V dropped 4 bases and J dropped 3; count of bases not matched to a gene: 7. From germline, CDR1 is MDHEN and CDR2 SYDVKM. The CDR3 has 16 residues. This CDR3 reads CASSSGQGTFGNTIYF. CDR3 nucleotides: TGTGCCAGCAGTTCAGGACAGGGGACTTTTGGAAACACCATATATTTT.

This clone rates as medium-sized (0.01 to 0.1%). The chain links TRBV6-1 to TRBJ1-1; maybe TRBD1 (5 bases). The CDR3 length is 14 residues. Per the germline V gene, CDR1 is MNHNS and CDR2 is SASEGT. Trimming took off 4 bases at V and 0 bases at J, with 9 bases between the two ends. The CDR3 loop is CASSAATVNTEAFF. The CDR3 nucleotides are TGTGCCAGCAGTGCAGCGACAGTGAACACTGAAGCTTTCTTT.

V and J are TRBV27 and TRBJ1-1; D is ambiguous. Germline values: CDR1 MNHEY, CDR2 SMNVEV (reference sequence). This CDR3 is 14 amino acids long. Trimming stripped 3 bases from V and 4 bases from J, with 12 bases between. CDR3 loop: CASSFSLGSTEAFF. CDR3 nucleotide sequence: TGTGCCAGCAGTTTTAGTCTGGGGTCCACTGAAGCTTTCTTT.

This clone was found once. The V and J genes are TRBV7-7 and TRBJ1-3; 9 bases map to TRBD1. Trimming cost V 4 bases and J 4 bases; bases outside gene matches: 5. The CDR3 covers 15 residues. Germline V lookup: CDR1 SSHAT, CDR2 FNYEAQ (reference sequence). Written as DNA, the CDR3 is TGTGCCAGCAGCTCCGGGACAGGGATAGGAAACACCATATATTTT. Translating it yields CASSSGTGIGNTIYF.

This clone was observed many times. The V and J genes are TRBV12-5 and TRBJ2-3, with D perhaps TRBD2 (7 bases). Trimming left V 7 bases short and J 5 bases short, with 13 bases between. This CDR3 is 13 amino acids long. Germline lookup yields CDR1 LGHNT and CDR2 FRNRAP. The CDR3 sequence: CASARGAVDTQYF. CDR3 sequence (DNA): TGTGCTAGTGCCCGGGGGGCCGTAGATACGCAGTATTTT.